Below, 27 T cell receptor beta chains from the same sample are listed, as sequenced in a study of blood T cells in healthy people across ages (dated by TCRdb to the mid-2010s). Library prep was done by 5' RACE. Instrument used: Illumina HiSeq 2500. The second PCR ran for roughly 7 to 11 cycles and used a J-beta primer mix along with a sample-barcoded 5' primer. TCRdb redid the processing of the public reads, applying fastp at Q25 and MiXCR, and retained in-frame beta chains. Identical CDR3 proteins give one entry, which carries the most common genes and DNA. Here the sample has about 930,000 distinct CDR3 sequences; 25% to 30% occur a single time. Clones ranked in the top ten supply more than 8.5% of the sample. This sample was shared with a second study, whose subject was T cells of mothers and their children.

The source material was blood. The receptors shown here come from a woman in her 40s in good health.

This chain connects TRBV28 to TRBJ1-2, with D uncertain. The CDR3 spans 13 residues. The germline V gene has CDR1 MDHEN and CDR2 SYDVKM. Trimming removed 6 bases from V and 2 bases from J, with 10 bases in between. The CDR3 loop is CASSLWLNYGYTF. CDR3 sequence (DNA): TGTGCCAGCAGCTTGTGGTTAAACTATGGCTACACCTTC.

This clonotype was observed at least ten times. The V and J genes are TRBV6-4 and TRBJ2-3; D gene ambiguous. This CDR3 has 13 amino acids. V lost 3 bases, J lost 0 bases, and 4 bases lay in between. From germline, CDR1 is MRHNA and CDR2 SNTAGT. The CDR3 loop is CASSEGSTDTQYF. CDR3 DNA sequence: TGTGCCAGCAGTGAGGGTAGCACAGATACGCAGTATTTT.

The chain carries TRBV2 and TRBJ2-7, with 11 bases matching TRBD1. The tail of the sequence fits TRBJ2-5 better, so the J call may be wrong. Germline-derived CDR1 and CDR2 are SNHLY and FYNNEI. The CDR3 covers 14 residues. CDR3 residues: CASRGDRGIETQYF. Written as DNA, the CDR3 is TGTGCCAGCAGGGGGGACAGGGGGATCGAGACCCAGTACTTC.

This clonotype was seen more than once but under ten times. The CDR3 loop is CATSRDRGFVTEAFF. DNA of the CDR3: TGTGCCACCAGCAGAGATAGGGGGTTTGTCACTGAAGCTTTCTTT. V usage is TRBV15 and J usage is TRBJ1-1; maybe TRBD1 (6 bases). Germline V gene sequence: CDR1 LNHNV, CDR2 YYDKDF (reference sequence). The CDR3 length is 15 residues. The ends were cut back, 0 bases at V and 4 bases at J, with 12 bases in the middle.

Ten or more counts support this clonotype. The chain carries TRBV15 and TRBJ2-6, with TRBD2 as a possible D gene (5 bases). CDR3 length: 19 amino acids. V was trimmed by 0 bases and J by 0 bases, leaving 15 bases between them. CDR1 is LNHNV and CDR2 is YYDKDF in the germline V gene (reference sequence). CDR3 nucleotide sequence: TGTGCCACCAGCAGAGACGCGGGCCGTTTGGGCTCTGGGGCCAACGTCCTGACTTTC. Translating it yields CATSRDAGRLGSGANVLTF.

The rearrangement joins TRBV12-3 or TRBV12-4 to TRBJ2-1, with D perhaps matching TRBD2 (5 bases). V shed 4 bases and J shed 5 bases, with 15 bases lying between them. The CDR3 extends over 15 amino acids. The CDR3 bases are TGTGCCAGCAGTTCGCCGGAGGCAGAGGACAATGAGCAGTTCTTC. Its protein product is CASSSPEAEDNEQFF.

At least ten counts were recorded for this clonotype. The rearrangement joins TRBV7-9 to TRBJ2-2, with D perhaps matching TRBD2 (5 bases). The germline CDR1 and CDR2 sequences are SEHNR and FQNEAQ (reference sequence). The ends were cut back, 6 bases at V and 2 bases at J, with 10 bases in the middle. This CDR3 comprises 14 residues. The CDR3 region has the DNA TGTGCCAGCAGTTGGACTGGCAACACCGGGGAGCTGTTTTTT. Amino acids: CASSWTGNTGELFF.

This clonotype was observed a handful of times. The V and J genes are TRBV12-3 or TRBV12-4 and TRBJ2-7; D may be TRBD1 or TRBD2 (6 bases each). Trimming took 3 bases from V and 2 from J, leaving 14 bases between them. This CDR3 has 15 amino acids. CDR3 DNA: TGTGCCAGCAGTTTGGAGGGGGGCCTAACCTACGAGCAGTACTTC. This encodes CASSLEGGLTYEQYF.

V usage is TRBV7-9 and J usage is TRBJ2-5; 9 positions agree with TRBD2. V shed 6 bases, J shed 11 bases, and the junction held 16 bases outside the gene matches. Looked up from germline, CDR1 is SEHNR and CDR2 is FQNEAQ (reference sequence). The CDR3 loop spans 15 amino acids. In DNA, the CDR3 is TGTGCCAGCAGTTATTACGCGGGGGGGCGGAATGAGCAGTACTTC. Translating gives CASSYYAGGRNEQYF. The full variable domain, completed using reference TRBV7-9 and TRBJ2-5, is DTGVSQNPRHKITKRGQNVTFRCDPISEHNRLYWYRQTLGQGPEFLTYFQNEAQLEKSRLLSDRFSAERPKGSFSTLEIQRTEQGDSAMYLCASSYYAGGRNEQYFGPGTRLLVL.

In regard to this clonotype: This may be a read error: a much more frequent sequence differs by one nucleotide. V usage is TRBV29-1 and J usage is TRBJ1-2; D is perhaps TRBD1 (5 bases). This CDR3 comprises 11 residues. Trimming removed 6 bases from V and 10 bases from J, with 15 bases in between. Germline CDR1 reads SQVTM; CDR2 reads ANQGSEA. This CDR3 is CSVGRNGDYTF. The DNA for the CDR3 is TGCAGCGTGGGACGTAATGGGGACTACACCTTC.

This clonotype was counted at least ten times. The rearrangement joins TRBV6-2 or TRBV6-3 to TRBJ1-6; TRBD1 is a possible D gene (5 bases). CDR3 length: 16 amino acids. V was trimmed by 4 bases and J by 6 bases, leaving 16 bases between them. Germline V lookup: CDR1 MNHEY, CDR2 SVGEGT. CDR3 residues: CASSSPRGTRNSPLHF. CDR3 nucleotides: TGTGCCAGCAGTTCCCCTCGGGGCACCCGTAATTCACCCCTCCACTTT.

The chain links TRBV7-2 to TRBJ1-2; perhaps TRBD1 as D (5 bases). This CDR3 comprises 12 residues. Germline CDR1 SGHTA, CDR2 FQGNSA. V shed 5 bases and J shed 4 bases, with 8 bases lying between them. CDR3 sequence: CASSEGFYGYTF. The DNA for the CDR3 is TGTGCCAGCAGCGAGGGGTTCTATGGCTACACCTTC.

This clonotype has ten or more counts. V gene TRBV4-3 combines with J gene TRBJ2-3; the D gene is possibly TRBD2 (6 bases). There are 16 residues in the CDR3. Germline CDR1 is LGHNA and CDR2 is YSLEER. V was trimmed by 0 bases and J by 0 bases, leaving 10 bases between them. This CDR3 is CASSQEGGASTDTQYF. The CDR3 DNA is TGCGCCAGCAGCCAAGAAGGCGGGGCTAGCACAGATACGCAGTATTTT.

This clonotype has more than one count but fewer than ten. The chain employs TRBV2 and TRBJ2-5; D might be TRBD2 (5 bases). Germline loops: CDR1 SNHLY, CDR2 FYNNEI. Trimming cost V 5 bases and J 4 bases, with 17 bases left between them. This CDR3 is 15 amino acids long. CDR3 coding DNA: TGTGCCAGCAGTACTAACGGGATCCACCGAGAGACCCAGTACTTC. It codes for CASSTNGIHRETQYF.

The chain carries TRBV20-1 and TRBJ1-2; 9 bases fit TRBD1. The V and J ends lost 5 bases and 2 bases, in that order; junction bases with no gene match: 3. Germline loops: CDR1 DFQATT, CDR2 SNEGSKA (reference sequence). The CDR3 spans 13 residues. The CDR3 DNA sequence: TGCAGTGCTGCCGGGACAGGGAACTATGGCTACACCTTC. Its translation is CSAAGTGNYGYTF.

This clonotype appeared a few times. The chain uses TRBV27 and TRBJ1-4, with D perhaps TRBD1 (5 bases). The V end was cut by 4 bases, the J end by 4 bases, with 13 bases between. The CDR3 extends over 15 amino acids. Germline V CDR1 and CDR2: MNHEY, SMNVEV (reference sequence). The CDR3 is CASSSAGEVNEKLFF. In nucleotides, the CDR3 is TGTGCCAGCAGTTCCGCGGGGGAGGTTAATGAAAAACTGTTTTTT.

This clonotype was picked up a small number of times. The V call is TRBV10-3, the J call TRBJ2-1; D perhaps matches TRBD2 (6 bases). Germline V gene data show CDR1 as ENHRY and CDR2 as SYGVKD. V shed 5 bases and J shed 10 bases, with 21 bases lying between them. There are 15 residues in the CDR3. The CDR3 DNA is TGTGCCATCAGTCGTCATGACGGGAGCTCCTACGAGCAGTTCTTC. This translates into CAISRHDGSSYEQFF.

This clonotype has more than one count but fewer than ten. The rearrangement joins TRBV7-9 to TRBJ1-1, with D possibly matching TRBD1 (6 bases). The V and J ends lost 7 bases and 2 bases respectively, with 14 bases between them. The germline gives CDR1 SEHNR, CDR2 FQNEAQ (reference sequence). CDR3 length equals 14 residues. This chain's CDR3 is CASTWGATNTEAFF. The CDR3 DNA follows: TGTGCCAGCACCTGGGGGGCGACCAACACTGAAGCTTTCTTT.

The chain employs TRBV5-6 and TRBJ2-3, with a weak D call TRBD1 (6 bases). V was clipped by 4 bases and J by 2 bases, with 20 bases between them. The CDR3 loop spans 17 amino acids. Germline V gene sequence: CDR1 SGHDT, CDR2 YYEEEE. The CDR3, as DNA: TGTGCCAGCAGCATTGCCGGGACACACATCTACACAGATACGCAGTATTTT. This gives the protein CASSIAGTHIYTDTQYF.

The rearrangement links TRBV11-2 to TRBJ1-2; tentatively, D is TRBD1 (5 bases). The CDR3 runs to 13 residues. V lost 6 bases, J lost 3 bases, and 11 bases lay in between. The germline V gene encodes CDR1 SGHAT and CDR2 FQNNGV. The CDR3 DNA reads TGTGCCAGCAGTTGGGACGTCTACTATGGCTACACCTTC. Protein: CASSWDVYYGYTF. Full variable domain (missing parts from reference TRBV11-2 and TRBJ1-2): EAGVAQSPRYKIIEKRQSVAFWCNPISGHATLYWYQQILGQGPKLLIQFQNNGVVDDSQLPKDRFSAERLKGVDSTLKIQPAKLEDSAVYLCASSWDVYYGYTFGSGTRLTVV.

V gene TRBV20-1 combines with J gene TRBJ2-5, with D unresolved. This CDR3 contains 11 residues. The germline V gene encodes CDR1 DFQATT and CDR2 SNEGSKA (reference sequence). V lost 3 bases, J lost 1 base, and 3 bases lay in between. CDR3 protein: CSASPQETQYF. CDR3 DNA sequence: TGCAGTGCTAGTCCCCAAGAGACCCAGTACTTC.

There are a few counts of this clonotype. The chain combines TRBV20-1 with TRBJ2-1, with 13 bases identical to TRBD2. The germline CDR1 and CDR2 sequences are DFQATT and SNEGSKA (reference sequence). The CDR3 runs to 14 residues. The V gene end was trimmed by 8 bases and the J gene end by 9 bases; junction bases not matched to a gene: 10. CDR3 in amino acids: CSSPLAGGRGEQFF. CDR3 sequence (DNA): TGCAGTTCACCACTAGCGGGGGGGCGGGGTGAGCAGTTCTTC.

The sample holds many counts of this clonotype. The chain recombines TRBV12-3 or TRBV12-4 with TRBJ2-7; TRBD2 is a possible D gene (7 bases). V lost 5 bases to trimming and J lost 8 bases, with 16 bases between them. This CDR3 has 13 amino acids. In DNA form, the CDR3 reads TGTGCCAGCAGTCCTGGGGGGGCCTCGAAGCAGTACTTC. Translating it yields CASSPGGASKQYF.

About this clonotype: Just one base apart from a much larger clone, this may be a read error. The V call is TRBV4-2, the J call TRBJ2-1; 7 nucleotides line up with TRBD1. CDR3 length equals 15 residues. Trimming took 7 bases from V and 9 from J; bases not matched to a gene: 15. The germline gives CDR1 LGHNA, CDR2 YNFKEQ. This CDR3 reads CASNPSRDSYAEQFF. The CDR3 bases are TGTGCCAGCAACCCCAGCCGGGACAGTTATGCTGAGCAGTTCTTC.

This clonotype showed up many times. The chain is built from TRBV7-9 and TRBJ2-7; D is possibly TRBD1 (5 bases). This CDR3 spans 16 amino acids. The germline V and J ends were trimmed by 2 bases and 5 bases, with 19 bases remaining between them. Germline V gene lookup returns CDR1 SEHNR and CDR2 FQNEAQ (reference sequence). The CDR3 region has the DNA TGTGCCAGCAGCTTAAGGGGCGCACCCAAATCCCACGAGCAGTACTTC. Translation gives CASSLRGAPKSHEQYF.

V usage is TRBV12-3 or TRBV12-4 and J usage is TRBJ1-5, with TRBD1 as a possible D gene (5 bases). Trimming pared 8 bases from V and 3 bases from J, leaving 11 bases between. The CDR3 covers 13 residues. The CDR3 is CASGGGLNQPQHF. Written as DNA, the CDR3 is TGTGCCAGCGGGGGGGGTCTCAATCAGCCCCAGCATTTT.

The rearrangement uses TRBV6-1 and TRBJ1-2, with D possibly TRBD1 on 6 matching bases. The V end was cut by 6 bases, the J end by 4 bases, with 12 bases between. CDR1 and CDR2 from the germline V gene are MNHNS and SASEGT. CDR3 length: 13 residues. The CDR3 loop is CASRKGGGYGYTF. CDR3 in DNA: TGTGCCAGCAGGAAGGGGGGTGGCTATGGCTACACCTTC.